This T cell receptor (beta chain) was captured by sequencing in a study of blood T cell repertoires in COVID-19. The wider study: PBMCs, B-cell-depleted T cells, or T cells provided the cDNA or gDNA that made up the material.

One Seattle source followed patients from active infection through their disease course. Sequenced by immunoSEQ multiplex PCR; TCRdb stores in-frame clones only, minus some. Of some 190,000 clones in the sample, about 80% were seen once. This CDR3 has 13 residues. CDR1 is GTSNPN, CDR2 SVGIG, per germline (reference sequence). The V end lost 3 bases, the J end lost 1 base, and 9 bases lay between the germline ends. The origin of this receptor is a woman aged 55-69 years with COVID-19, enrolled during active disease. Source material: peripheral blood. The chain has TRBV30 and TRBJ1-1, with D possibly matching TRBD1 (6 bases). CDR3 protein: CAWSRTANTEAFF. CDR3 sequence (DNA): TGTGCCTGGAGCAGGACAGCGAACACTGAAGCTTTCTTT.